These 28 T cell receptor beta chains came from one sample sequenced in a study of blood T cell repertoires in COVID-19. TCRdb's table, derived via immunoSEQ multiplex PCR, lists solely in-frame clones and lacks some. The sample shows about 290,000 clones, roughly nine tenths of them seen only once. Sequencing was done on a sample of PBMCs or T cells enriched from blood (not recorded which). These receptors originate from a woman aged 40 to 49 who had recovered from COVID-19.

V and J are TRBV5-1 and TRBJ2-1, with a possible D match to TRBD2 (7 bases). Between the trimmed V and J ends, which lost 0 bases and 8 bases, there was a span of 9 bases. This CDR3 contains 13 residues. Germline loops: CDR1 SGHRS, CDR2 YFSETQ. Here the CDR3 reads CASSLEGGDEQFF. In DNA, the CDR3 is TGCGCCAGCAGCTTGGAAGGGGGGGATGAGCAGTTCTTC.

The J gene is TRBJ1-2, the V gene TRBV4-3, with D perhaps matching TRBD1 (5 bases). Trimming took off 3 bases at V and 2 bases at J, with 10 bases between the two ends. The CDR3 sequence is 14 residues long. Germline V gene sequence: CDR1 LGHNA, CDR2 YSLEER. DNA of the CDR3: TGCGCCAGCAGCCAGGGACTGAGAAACTATGGCTACACCTTC. Translating gives CASSQGLRNYGYTF.

V is TRBV2 and J is TRBJ1-2, with 10 bases identical to TRBD1. CDR1 and CDR2 (germline): SNHLY, FYNNEI. J lost 7 bases, V lost 6 bases, and 8 bases had no gene match. The CDR3 is 14 amino acids. Here the CDR3 DNA reads TGTGCCAGCAGCGGACAGGGGGGGACCTTTGGCTACACCTTC. Protein: CASSGQGGTFGYTF.

J is TRBJ2-3 and V is TRBV15, with D possibly being TRBD2 (5 bases). CDR1 and CDR2 (germline): LNHNV, YYDKDF (reference sequence). CDR3 size: 15 residues. V was trimmed by 0 bases and J by 4 bases, leaving 11 bases between them. The CDR3 sequence: CATSRDDEEADTQYF. The DNA of the CDR3 is TGTGCCACCAGCAGAGATGACGAGGAGGCAGATACGCAGTATTTT. Drawing the rest from reference TRBV15 and TRBJ2-3, the complete variable domain is DAMVIQNPRYQVTQFGKPVTLSCSQTLNHNVMYWYQQKSSQAPKLLFHYYDKDFNNEADTPDNFQSRRPNTSFCFLDIRSPGLGDTAMYLCATSRDDEEADTQYFGPGTRLTVL.

This chain links TRBV30 with TRBJ2-1; perhaps TRBD2 as D (5 bases). The CDR3 loop spans 14 amino acids. Germline V gene data show CDR1 as GTSNPN and CDR2 as SVGIG (reference sequence). The V end lost 2 bases, the J end lost 2 bases, and 10 bases lay between the germline ends. The CDR3 spells CAWSLRGTYNEQFF. CDR3 coding DNA: TGTGCCTGGAGTTTAAGAGGGACCTACAATGAGCAGTTCTTC.

The chain combines TRBV24-1 with TRBJ2-3; 8 bases fit TRBD1. Germline V gene data show CDR1 as KGHDR and CDR2 as SFDVKD. The CDR3 contains 14 residues. Unmatched junction bases numbered 4, after V lost 4 bases and J lost 5 bases. The CDR3 is CATSDRGPRDTQYF. The CDR3 region has the DNA TGTGCCACCAGTGACAGGGGGCCGAGAGATACGCAGTATTTT.

V gene TRBV4-2 combines with J gene TRBJ2-1; possible D gene TRBD1, 6 bases. The germline V gene has CDR1 LGHNA and CDR2 YNFKEQ. Trimming cost V 0 bases and J 6 bases, with 9 bases left between them. The CDR3 sequence is 14 residues long. The CDR3 protein is CASSQETGSNEQFF. CDR3 in DNA: TGTGCCAGCAGCCAAGAAACAGGGTCCAATGAGCAGTTCTTC.

Of note for this clone: The sample carries other DNA sequences with the same CDR3. CDR3 amino acids: CASSLGQGNEQFF. The CDR3 coding sequence is TGCGCCAGCAGCTTGGGGCAGGGGAATGAGCAGTTCTTC. This chain uses TRBV5-1 with TRBJ2-1, with a weak D call TRBD1 (6 bases). The CDR3 is made up of 13 amino acids. Germline V CDR1 and CDR2: SGHRS, YFSETQ. V lost 0 bases and J 7 bases, leaving 8 bases between the germline ends.

The chain links TRBV6-4 to TRBJ1-1; D is unclear. The CDR3 totals 14 residues. In germline, CDR1 is MRHNA, CDR2 SNTAGT. Trimming left V 7 bases short and J 4 bases short, with 16 bases between. The CDR3 loop is CASKDEDWGTEAFF. CDR3 DNA: TGTGCCAGCAAAGATGAGGACTGGGGCACTGAAGCTTTCTTT.

This clone was seen only once. This chain joins TRBV6-5 and TRBJ1-2; TRBD1 might be the D (6 bases). Trimming left V 6 bases short and J 0 bases short, with 11 bases between. In germline, CDR1 is MNHEY, CDR2 SVGAGI. The CDR3 loop spans 14 amino acids. CDR3 residues: CASRNRAANYGYTF. In DNA, the CDR3 is TGTGCCAGCAGGAACAGGGCCGCTAACTATGGCTACACCTTC.

The chain combines TRBV18 with TRBJ1-3; D is uncertain. V dropped 2 bases and J dropped 0 bases, with 14 bases sitting between them. The germline V gene encodes CDR1 KGHSH and CDR2 LQKENI. The CDR3 extends over 17 amino acids. This CDR3 reads CASSPVQALTSGNTIYF. As DNA, the CDR3 is TGTGCCAGCTCACCAGTCCAGGCGTTAACCTCTGGAAACACCATATATTTT. The complete variable domain, with remaining parts taken from reference TRBV18 and TRBJ1-3, reads NAGVMQNPRHLVRRRGQEARLRCSPMKGHSHVYWYRQLPEEGLKFMVYLQKENIIDESGMPKERFSAEFPKEGPSILRIQQVVRGDSAAYFCASSPVQALTSGNTIYFGEGSWLTVV.

The V gene is TRBV7-3, the J gene TRBJ2-1; 9 positions agree with TRBD2. The CDR3 spans 17 residues. Unmatched junction bases numbered 12, after V lost 6 bases and J lost 3 bases. Germline V lookup: CDR1 SGHTA, CDR2 FQGTGA. CDR3 residues: CASRSGRAGGGYNEQFF. The DNA for the CDR3 is TGTGCCAGCAGGTCGGGTAGAGCGGGAGGAGGCTACAATGAGCAGTTCTTC.

The chain employs TRBV21-1 and TRBJ2-1; the tabulated D call, TRBD1, remains unverified against the DNA. TRBV21-1 is deemed a pseudogene. CDR3 length: 17 amino acids. The CDR3 reads CASSKGAGKSSYNEQFF. CDR3 coding DNA: TGTGCCAGCAGCAAAGGGGCTGGCAAGAGCTCCTACAATGAGCAGTTCTTC.

This chain connects TRBV7-2 to TRBJ2-7; 13 bases line up with TRBD2. Germline CDR1 and CDR2: SGHTA and FQGNSA. With 3 bases clipped from V and 3 bases from J, the junction kept 2 bases outside the gene matches. This CDR3 contains 15 residues. The CDR3 region has the DNA TGTGCCAGCAGCTTCGGGACTAGCGGGGACTACGAGCAGTACTTC. Translated: CASSFGTSGDYEQYF. The entire variable domain, with the rest obtained from reference TRBV7-2 and TRBJ2-7, is as follows: GAGVSQSPSNKVTEKGKDVELRCDPISGHTALYWYRQSLGQGLEFLIYFQGNSAPDKSGLPSDRFSAERTGGSVSTLTIQRTQQEDSAVYLCASSFGTSGDYEQYFGPGTRLTVT.

The V and J genes are TRBV12-2 and TRBJ1-5; the D segment call TRBD1 is taken from the table without a DNA check. TRBV12-2 is a documented pseudogene. The CDR3 is 22 amino acids. The CDR3: CASRLAVRIVTAEDDSNQPQHF. The CDR3 DNA reads TGTGCAAGTCGCTTAGCCGTTAGGATAGTGACAGCTGAAGACGATAGCAATCAGCCCCAGCATTTT.

The chain combines TRBV3-1 (or the pseudogene TRBV3-2) with TRBJ1-2, with TRBD1 matching 8 bases. CDR3 length: 16 amino acids. V trimming: 4 bases; J trimming: 3 bases; junction bases outside the gene matches: 10. Germline V gene data show CDR1 as LGHDT and CDR2 as YNNKEL (reference sequence). CDR3: CASSRTDRAGYYGYTF. In nucleotides, the CDR3 is TGTGCCAGCAGCCGAACGGACAGGGCGGGGTACTATGGCTACACCTTC.

V gene TRBV12-3 or TRBV12-4 combines with J gene TRBJ2-2; unclear D gene. The CDR3 covers 13 residues. Deletions cut 6 bases from V and 4 bases from J, with 9 bases between. For the CDR3, the DNA is TGTGCCAGCAGCTTGACTCGCACCGGGGAGCTGTTTTTT. It translates to CASSLTRTGELFF.

A remark on this clone: Sequence at one end of the junction differs from germline and may be a read error. V usage is TRBV2 and J usage is TRBJ2-7; TRBD1 agrees at 8 bases. Germline CDR1 is SNHLY and CDR2 is FYNNEI. This CDR3 contains 15 residues. DNA of the CDR3: TGTGCCAGCAGGGAAGACAGGGGCGCAATCTACGAGCAGTACTTC. Amino acids: CASREDRGAIYEQYF.

The chain carries TRBV5-1 and TRBJ2-1, with TRBD2 matching over 10 bases. CDR1 and CDR2 from the germline V gene are SGHRS and YFSETQ. This CDR3 region has 16 residues. The V segment lost 5 bases and the J segment 8 bases; nucleotides outside the gene matches: 13. The CDR3 nucleotides read TGCGCCAGCAGTCGCGCGAATCTAGCGGGGGATCATGAGCAGTTCTTC. It is translated as CASSRANLAGDHEQFF.

The chain couples TRBV18 to TRBJ2-3; 9 bases are a match to TRBD2. The CDR3 is 16 residues long. Germline-derived CDR1 and CDR2 are KGHSH and LQKENI. V lost 6 bases and J lost 5; bases outside the gene matches: 12. CDR3 protein: CASSPYSGGGGDTQYF. Written as DNA, the CDR3 is TGTGCCAGCTCCCCCTATAGCGGGGGTGGTGGAGATACGCAGTATTTT.

This chain connects TRBV2 to TRBJ2-6; TRBD1 matches 10 bases. The CDR3 length is 15 residues. Looked up from germline, CDR1 is SNHLY and CDR2 is FYNNEI. The CDR3 protein is CAGDRGSSGANVLTF. CDR3 sequence (DNA): TGTGCAGGGGACAGGGGAAGTTCTGGGGCCAACGTCCTGACTTTC.

This sequence joins TRBV23-1 and TRBJ1-2; possibly TRBD1 for D (5 bases). TRBV23-1 is an ORF, and what it does is uncertain. The V gene lost 3 bases and the J gene lost 0 bases, with 20 bases spanning the gap. The CDR3 spans 18 residues. The CDR3 sequence: CASSQILTGDLANYGYTF. CDR3 in DNA: TGCGCCAGCAGTCAGATCCTGACGGGGGACTTAGCTAACTATGGCTACACCTTC.

This sequence joins TRBV6-5 and TRBJ2-7, with D possibly TRBD1 on 6 matching bases. The ends were cut back, 7 bases at V and 2 bases at J, with 15 bases in the middle. Germline loops: CDR1 MNHEY, CDR2 SVGAGI. This CDR3 contains 14 residues. The CDR3 DNA sequence: TGTGCCAGCACTACAACAGGGAATACCTACGAGCAGTACTTC. Protein: CASTTTGNTYEQYF.

This chain links TRBV5-1 with TRBJ2-1, with TRBD2 matching over 8 bases. V lost 7 bases, J lost 8 bases, and 14 bases stayed unmatched. Germline assignment: CDR1 SGHRS and CDR2 YFSETQ. CDR3 length equals 15 residues. The CDR3 sequence: CASRQGLVESDEQFF. In DNA form, the CDR3 reads TGCGCCAGCCGCCAGGGACTAGTCGAATCCGATGAGCAGTTCTTC.

CDR3 DNA sequence: TGTGCCAGCGGAATTAGCGGGGGCACAGATACGCAGTATTTT. Amino acid sequence: CASGISGGTDTQYF. The rearrangement joins TRBV6-4 to TRBJ2-3, with 8 bases fitting TRBD2. Germline CDR1 reads MRHNA; CDR2 reads SNTAGT. Trimming took 8 bases from V and 1 from J; bases not matched to a gene: 5. This CDR3 has 14 residues.

The chain is built from TRBV19 and TRBJ2-2; no reliable D call. This CDR3 has 13 residues. Trimming pared 6 bases from V and 4 bases from J, leaving 9 bases between. Germline CDR1 reads LNHDA; CDR2 reads SQIVND (reference sequence). The CDR3 DNA follows: TGTGCCAGTAGGCGAACCCTCACCGGGGAGCTGTTTTTT. Translated, it gives CASRRTLTGELFF.

This clone was detected only a few times. The chain has TRBV6-1 and TRBJ1-2, with D uncertain. The CDR3 spans 14 residues. Trimming took off 1 base at V and 8 bases at J, with 14 bases between the two ends. Germline V gene sequence: CDR1 MNHNS, CDR2 SASEGT. The CDR3 protein is CASSEVMRAGGYTF. In nucleotides, the CDR3 is TGTGCCAGCAGTGAAGTAATGAGGGCGGGCGGCTACACCTTC.

This clone was seen a few times. The chain carries TRBV19 and TRBJ1-3, with 7 positions matching TRBD1. This CDR3 is 15 amino acids long. With 3 bases clipped from V and 2 bases from J, the junction kept 4 bases outside the gene matches. Germline-derived CDR1 and CDR2 are LNHDA and SQIVND (reference sequence). CDR3 nucleotides: TGTGCCAGTAGTATGGAGGGGGCGGCTGGAAACACCATATATTTT. Translation: CASSMEGAAGNTIYF.